This T cell receptor beta chain was identified during a study of blood T cell repertoires in COVID-19. Profiling relied on immunoSEQ multiplex PCR, and the TCRdb table lists in-frame clones only, not all of them. The sample shows about 190,000 clones, around 86% of them seen only once. This clone was detected once. J gave up 7 bases and V 6 bases, and 7 bases lay outside the gene matches. This CDR3 contains 14 residues. Per the germline V gene, CDR1 is SGHDT and CDR2 is YYEEEE. Donors of Cohort 3 who recovered were those that had two negative PCRs, clearance, or symptom resolution. The chain employs TRBV5-6 and TRBJ2-1; 10 bases map to TRBD2. This TCR derives from a woman aged 25 to 45 who had recovered from COVID-19. Sequenced input: PBMCs or T cells enriched from blood (not recorded which). CDR3 region: CASTYLAGVNEQFF. The CDR3, as DNA: TGTGCCAGCACCTATCTAGCGGGAGTGAATGAGCAGTTCTTC.